Shown below are 5 T cell receptor beta chains from a single sample sequenced in a study of pediatric ulcerative colitis. One to two pinch biopsies were taken from the rectum during colonoscopy. Assay used: immunoSEQ multiplex PCR; TCRdb lists only in-frame clones, some missing. This sample yields about 16,000 clones, of which roughly 69% are seen a single time; 6.6% belongs to the top ten. Sequencing input: gut tissue. These receptors were collected from a boy younger than 18 with moderate ulcerative colitis.

The rearrangement joins TRBV5-1 to TRBJ2-5; no clear D gene. Germline-derived CDR1 and CDR2 are SGHRS and YFSETQ. This CDR3 contains 12 residues. The V and J ends lost 4 bases and 5 bases respectively, with 9 bases between them. The CDR3 protein is CASSPRAETQYF. For the CDR3, the DNA is TGCGCCAGCAGCCCTCGTGCGGAGACCCAGTACTTC. Together with reference TRBV5-1 and TRBJ2-5, the CDR3 gives the full variable domain: KAGVTQTPRYLIKTRGQQVTLSCSPISGHRSVSWYQQTPGQGLQFLFEYFSETQRNKGNFPGRFSGRQFSNSRSEMNVSTLELGDSALYLCASSPRAETQYFGPGTRLLVL.

The chain couples TRBV11-3 to TRBJ2-3; D is possibly TRBD1 (5 bases). The CDR3 runs to 13 residues. Trimming took off 5 bases at V and 5 bases at J, with 11 bases between the two ends. In germline, CDR1 is SGHNT, CDR2 YENEEA. CDR3 amino acids: CASSPQGIDTQYF. The CDR3 DNA sequence: TGTGCCAGCAGCCCCCAGGGAATAGATACGCAGTATTTT.

Remarks on this clone: The CDR3 does not close with the conserved phenylalanine or tryptophan, likely indicating a read error. The rearrangement links TRBV5-8 to TRBJ2-3; D ambiguous. Germline CDR1 SGHTS, CDR2 YDEGEE. V was clipped by 0 bases and J by 2 bases, with 7 bases between them. The CDR3 loop spans 14 amino acids. This CDR3 is CASSLAVATDTQYL. For the CDR3, the DNA is TGTGCCAGCAGCTTGGCAGTTGCCACAGATACGCAGTATCTT.

This clone occurred a few times. The rearrangement joins TRBV30 to TRBJ1-1; D might be TRBD1 (6 bases). This CDR3 has 13 residues. Germline CDR1 and CDR2: GTSNPN and SVGIG (reference sequence). Trimming left V 0 bases short and J 3 bases short, with 8 bases between. CDR3 region: CAWSVGGYTEAFF. CDR3 in DNA: TGTGCCTGGAGTGTAGGGGGGTACACTGAAGCTTTCTTT. The full variable domain, completed using reference TRBV30 and TRBJ1-1, is SQTIHQWPATLVQPVGSPLSLECTVEGTSNPNLYWYRQAAGRGLQLLFYSVGIGQISSEVPQNLSASRPQDRQFILSSKKLLLSDSGFYLCAWSVGGYTEAFFGQGTRLTVV.

The V and J genes are TRBV30 and TRBJ2-7, with 11 bases identical to TRBD2. J lost 7 bases, V lost 2 bases, and 7 bases had no gene match. CDR1 GTSNPN and CDR2 SVGIG come from the germline V gene (reference sequence). The CDR3 length is 14 residues. The CDR3 region is CAWSIAGGKWEQYF. CDR3 coding DNA: TGTGCCTGGAGTATAGCGGGAGGGAAATGGGAGCAGTACTTC.